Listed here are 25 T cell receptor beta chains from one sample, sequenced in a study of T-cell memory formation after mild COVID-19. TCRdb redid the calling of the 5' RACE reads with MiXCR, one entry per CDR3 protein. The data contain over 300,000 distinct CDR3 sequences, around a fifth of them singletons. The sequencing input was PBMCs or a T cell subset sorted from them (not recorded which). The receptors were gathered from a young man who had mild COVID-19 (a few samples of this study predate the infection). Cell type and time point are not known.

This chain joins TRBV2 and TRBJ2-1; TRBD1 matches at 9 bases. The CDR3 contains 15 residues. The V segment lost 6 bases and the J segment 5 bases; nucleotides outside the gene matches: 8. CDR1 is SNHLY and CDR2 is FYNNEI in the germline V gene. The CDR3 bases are TGTGCCAGCAGACCCCGGGACAGGGCACACAATGAGCAGTTCTTC. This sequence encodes CASRPRDRAHNEQFF.

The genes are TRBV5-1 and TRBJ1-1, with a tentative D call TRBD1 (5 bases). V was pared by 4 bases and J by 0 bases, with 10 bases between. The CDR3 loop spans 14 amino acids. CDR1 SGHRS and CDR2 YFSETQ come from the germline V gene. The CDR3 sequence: CASSPRQLNTEAFF. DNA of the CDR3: TGCGCCAGCAGCCCAAGACAGCTGAACACTGAAGCTTTCTTT.

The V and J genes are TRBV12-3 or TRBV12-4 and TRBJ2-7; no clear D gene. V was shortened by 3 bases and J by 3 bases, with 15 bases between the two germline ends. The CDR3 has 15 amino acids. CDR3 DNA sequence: TGTGCCAGCAGTTTTGAGGCAGAAATATTCTACGAGCAGTACTTC. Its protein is CASSFEAEIFYEQYF.

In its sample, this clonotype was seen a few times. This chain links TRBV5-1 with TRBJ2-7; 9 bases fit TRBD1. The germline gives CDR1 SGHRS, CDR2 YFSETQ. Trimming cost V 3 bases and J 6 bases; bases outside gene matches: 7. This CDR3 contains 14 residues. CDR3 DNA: TGCGCCAGCAGCTCGGGGACAGGGACCCCCGAGCAGTACGTC. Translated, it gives CASSSGTGTPEQYV.

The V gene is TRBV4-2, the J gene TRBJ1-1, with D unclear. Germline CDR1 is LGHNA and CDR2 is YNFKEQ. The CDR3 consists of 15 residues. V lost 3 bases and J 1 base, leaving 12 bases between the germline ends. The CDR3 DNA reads TGTGCCAGCAGCCAGGCTCGCGGAGGGAACACTGAAGCTTTCTTT. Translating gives CASSQARGGNTEAFF.

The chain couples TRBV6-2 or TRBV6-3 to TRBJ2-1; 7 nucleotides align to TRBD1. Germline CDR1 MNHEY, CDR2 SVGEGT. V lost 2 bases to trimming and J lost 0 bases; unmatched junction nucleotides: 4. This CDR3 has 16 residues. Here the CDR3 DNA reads TGTGCCAGCAGTTACCCCGAGGGGGCCTCCTACAATGAGCAGTTCTTC. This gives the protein CASSYPEGASYNEQFF.

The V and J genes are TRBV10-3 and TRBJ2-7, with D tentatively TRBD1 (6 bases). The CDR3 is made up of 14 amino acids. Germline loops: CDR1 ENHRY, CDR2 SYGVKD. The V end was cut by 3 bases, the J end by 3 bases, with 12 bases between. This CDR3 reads CAISDPPDSYEQYV. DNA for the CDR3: TGTGCCATCAGTGACCCCCCGGACAGCTACGAGCAGTACGTC.

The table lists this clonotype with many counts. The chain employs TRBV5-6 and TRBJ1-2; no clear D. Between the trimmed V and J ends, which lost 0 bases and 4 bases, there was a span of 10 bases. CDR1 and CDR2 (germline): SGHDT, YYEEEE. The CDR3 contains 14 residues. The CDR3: CASSLGERTYGYTF. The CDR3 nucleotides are TGTGCCAGCAGCTTGGGAGAACGGACCTATGGCTACACCTTC.

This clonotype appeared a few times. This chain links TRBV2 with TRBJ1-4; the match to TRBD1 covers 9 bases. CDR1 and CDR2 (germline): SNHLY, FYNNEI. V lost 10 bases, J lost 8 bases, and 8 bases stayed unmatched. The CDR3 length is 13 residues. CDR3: CATSGQGREKLFF. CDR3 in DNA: TGTGCCACCTCGGGACAGGGACGAGAAAAACTGTTTTTT.

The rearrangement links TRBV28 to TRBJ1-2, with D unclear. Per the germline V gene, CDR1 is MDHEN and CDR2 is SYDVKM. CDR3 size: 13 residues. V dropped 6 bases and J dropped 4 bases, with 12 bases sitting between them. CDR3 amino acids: CASRSSEGYGYTF. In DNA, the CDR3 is TGTGCCAGCAGGAGTAGCGAGGGCTATGGCTACACCTTC.

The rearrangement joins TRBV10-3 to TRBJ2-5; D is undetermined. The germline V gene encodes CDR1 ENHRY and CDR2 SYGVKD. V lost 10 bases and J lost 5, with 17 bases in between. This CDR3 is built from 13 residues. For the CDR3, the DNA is TGTGCCACCAGGCCCGGGCCCCAGGAGACCCAGTACTTC. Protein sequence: CATRPGPQETQYF.

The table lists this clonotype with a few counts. The CDR3: CASSYLPVDGYTF. Here the CDR3 DNA reads TGTGCCAGCAGCTACTTACCAGTCGATGGCTACACCTTC. The chain recombines TRBV5-8 with TRBJ1-2; no firm D call. The CDR3 runs to 13 residues. The V and J ends lost 3 bases and 6 bases respectively, with 12 bases between them. CDR1 is SGHTS, CDR2 YDEGEE, per germline.

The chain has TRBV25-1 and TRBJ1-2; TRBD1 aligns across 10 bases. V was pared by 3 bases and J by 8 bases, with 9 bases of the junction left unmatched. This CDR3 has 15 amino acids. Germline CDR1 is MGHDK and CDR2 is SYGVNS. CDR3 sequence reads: CASSETGGVGQGYTF. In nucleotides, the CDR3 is TGTGCCAGCAGTGAGACAGGGGGCGTGGGCCAGGGCTACACCTTC.

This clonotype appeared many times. This chain's CDR3 is CASSPEGAYGYTF. CDR3 sequence (DNA): TGTGCCAGCAGCCCTGAGGGGGCGTATGGCTACACCTTC. This chain joins TRBV7-2 and TRBJ1-2, with 7 bases identical to TRBD1. CDR1 and CDR2 (germline): SGHTA, FQGNSA. There are 13 residues in the CDR3. The V segment lost 5 bases and the J segment 5 bases; nucleotides outside the gene matches: 5.

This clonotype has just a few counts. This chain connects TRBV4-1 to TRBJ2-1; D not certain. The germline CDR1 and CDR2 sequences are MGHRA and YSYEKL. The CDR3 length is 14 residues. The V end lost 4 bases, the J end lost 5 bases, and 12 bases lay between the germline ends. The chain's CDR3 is CASSPSKVHNEQFF. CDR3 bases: TGCGCCAGCAGCCCATCGAAGGTTCACAATGAGCAGTTCTTC.

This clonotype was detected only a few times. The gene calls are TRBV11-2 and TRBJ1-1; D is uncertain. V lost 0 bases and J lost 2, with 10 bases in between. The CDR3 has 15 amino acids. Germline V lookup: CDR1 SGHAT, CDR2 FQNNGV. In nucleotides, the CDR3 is TGTGCCAGCAGCTTAGACCCGGCGGTAAACACTGAAGCTTTCTTT. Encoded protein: CASSLDPAVNTEAFF.

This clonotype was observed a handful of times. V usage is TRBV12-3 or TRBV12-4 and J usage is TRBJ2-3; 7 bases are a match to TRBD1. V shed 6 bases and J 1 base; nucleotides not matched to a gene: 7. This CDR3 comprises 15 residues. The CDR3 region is CASSTNRGGTDTQYF. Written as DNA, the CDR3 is TGTGCCAGCAGCACGAACAGGGGAGGCACAGATACGCAGTATTTT.

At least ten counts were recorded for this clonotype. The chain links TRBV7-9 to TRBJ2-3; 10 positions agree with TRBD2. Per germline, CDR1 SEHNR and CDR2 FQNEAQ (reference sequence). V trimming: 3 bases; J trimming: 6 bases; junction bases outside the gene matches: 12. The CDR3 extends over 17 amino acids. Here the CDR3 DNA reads TGTGCCAGCAGCTTTGGCCCTAGCGGGGGCAGTGGGGATACGCAGTATTTT. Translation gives CASSFGPSGGSGDTQYF.

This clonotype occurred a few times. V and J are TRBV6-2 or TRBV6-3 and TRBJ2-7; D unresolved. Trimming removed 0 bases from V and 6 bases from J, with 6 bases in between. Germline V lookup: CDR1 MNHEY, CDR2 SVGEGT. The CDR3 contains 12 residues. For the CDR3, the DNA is TGTGCCAGCAGTTACTCAATCCGCGAGCAGTACTTC. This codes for CASSYSIREQYF.

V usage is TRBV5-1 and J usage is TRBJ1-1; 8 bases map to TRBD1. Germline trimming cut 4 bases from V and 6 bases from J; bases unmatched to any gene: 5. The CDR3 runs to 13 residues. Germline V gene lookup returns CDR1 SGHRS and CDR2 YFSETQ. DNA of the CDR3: TGCGCCAGCAGCGAACAGGGGGGAGCTGAAGCTTTCTTT. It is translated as CASSEQGGAEAFF.

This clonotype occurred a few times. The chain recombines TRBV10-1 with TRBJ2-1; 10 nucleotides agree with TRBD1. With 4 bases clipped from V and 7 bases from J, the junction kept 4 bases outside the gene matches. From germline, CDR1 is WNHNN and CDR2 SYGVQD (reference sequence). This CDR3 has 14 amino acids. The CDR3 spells CASSGGQGGNEQFF. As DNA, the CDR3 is TGCGCCAGCAGTGGAGGACAGGGGGGGAATGAGCAGTTCTTC.

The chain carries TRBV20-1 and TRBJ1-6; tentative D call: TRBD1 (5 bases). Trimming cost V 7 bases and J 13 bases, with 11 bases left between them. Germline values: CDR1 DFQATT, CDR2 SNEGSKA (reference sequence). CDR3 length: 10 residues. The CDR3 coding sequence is TGCAGTGTCGGGGGGTTCCCCCTCCACTTT. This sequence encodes CSVGGFPLHF.

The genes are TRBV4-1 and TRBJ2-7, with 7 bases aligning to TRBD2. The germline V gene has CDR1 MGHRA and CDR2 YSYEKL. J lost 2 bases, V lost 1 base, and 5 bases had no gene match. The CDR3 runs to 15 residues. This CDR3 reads CASSQGPAGAYEQYF. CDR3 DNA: TGCGCCAGCAGCCAAGGGCCGGCGGGGGCCTACGAGCAGTACTTC.

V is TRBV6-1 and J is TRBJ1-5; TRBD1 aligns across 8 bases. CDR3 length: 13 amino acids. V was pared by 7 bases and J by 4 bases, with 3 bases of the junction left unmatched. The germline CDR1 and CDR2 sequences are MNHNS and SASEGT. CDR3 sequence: CASKRQGNQPQHF. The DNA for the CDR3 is TGTGCCAGCAAGAGACAGGGGAATCAGCCCCAGCATTTT.

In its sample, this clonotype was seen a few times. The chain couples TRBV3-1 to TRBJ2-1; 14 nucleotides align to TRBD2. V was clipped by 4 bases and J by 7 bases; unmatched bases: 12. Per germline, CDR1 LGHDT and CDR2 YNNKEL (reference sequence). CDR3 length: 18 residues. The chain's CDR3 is CASSLKGRLAGGYNEQFF. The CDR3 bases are TGTGCCAGCAGCCTAAAGGGCCGACTAGCGGGGGGGTATAATGAGCAGTTCTTC.